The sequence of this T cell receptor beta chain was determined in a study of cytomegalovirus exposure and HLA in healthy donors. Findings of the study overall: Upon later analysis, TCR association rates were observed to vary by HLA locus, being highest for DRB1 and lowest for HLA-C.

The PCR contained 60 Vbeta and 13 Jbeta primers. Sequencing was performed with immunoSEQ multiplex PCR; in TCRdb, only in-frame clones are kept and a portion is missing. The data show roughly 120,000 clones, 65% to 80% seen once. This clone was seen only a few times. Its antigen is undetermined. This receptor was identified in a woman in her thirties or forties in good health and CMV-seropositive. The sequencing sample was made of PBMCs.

The CDR3 loop reads CAWRQGGQPQHF. As DNA, the CDR3 is TGTGCCTGGAGACAGGGGGGTCAGCCCCAGCATTTT. V and J are TRBV30 and TRBJ1-5, with 8 bases fitting TRBD1. The ends lost 3 bases at V and 6 bases at J; junction bases unmatched: 1. There are 12 residues in the CDR3. CDR1 and CDR2 from the germline V gene are GTSNPN and SVGIG (reference sequence). Looking up the rest from reference TRBV30 and TRBJ1-5 gives the full variable domain: SQTIHQWPATLVQPVGSPLSLECTVEGTSNPNLYWYRQAAGRGLQLLFYSVGIGQISSEVPQNLSASRPQDRQFILSSKKLLLSDSGFYLCAWRQGGQPQHFGDGTRLSIL.